This T cell receptor (beta chain) was sequenced in a study of radiation and T cells in renal cell carcinoma. Study information: Nephrectomy followed 15 Gy stereotactic body radiation by 4 weeks.

There are 15 residues in the CDR3. The V end lost 0 bases, the J end lost 0 bases, and 8 bases lay between the germline ends. Germline V gene sequence: CDR1 SGHRS, CDR2 YFSETQ. Note on this clone: Other DNA sequences from this sample encode an identical CDR3 as well.

The table came from immunoSEQ multiplex PCR; TCRdb's copy has only in-frame clones and leaves some out. The data contain 85,000 to 100,000 clones, 75% to 90% of them singletons. Time point given: baseline pretreatment blood. Treatment meaning: 15 Gy SBRT to primary tumor, nephrectomy 4 weeks later. The tumor was a clear cell renal cell carcinoma. This rearrangement joins TRBV5-1 to TRBJ2-3; D gene uncertain. This TCR derives from a middle-aged man with renal cell carcinoma. Sequenced here: blood, sampled from a patient whose treatment included radiotherapy and nephrectomy. The CDR3, as DNA: TGCGCCAGCAGCTTGGATGGTAGTAGCACAGATACGCAGTATTTT. It translates to CASSLDGSSTDTQYF.